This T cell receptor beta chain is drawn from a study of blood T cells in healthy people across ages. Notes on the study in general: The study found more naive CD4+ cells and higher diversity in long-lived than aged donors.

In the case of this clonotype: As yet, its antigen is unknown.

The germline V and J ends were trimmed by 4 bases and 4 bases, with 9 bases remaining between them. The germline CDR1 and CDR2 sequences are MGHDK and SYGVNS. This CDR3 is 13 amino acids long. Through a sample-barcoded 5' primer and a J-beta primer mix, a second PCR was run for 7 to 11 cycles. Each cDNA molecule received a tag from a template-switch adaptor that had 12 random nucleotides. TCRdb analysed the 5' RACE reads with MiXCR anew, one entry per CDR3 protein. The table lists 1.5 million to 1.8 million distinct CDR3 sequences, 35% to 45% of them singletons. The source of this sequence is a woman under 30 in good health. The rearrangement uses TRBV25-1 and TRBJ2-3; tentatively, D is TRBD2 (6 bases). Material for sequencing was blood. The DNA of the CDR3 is TGTGCCAGCAGTGGACTAGACGCAGATACGCAGTATTTT. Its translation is CASSGLDADTQYF.